Presented here are 27 T cell receptor beta chains from one specimen sequenced in a study of T cells after yellow fever vaccination (dated by TCRdb to between 2018 and 2021). The treatment or condition label, read with the paper, signifies: live attenuated yellow fever vaccine strain. The method behind the library was 5' RACE. Sequencing was performed on an Illumina HiSeq 2500. TCRdb ran its own pipeline on the public reads, namely fastp trimming at Q25 and MiXCR clone calling, and kept in-frame beta chains. Duplicate CDR3 protein sequences are folded into a single record with the most common DNA and genes. A total of fewer than 450,000 distinct CDR3 sequences appear in this sample, more than 9% of them only once. The top ten clones comprise more than 15% of the sample. Specimen: PBMCs, collected on the day of the first yellow fever vaccination. These receptor sequences come from a young man who received the YFV17D yellow fever vaccine.

This clonotype came up many times. The genes are TRBV3-1 and TRBJ2-2, with TRBD2 matching over 7 bases. J lost 4 bases, V lost 2 bases, and 4 bases had no gene match. This CDR3 has 15 amino acids. Germline loops: CDR1 LGHDT, CDR2 YNNKEL (reference sequence). CDR3 region: CASSQRLAATGELFF. As DNA, the CDR3 is TGTGCCAGCAGCCAACGGCTAGCGGCCACCGGGGAGCTGTTTTTT.

The chain joins TRBV6-5 to TRBJ2-5; 7 nucleotides agree with TRBD2. The CDR3 is made up of 16 amino acids. Germline lookup yields CDR1 MNHEY and CDR2 SVGAGI. J lost 6 bases, V lost 0 bases, and 10 bases had no gene match. CDR3 sequence: CASSYSRAGVAQTQYF. The CDR3 DNA sequence: TGTGCCAGCAGTTACTCGAGGGCGGGAGTCGCGCAGACCCAGTACTTC.

The chain is built from TRBV5-6 and TRBJ1-2, with TRBD1 matching over 8 bases. CDR3 length equals 14 residues. V gave up 1 base and J gave up 6 bases; unmatched junction bases: 5. Per the germline V gene, CDR1 is SGHDT and CDR2 is YYEEEE. The CDR3 DNA follows: TGTGCCAGCAGCTTGTGGACAGGGAGCGATGGCTACACCTTC. Encoded protein: CASSLWTGSDGYTF.

A few counts support this clonotype. The chain combines TRBV19 with TRBJ2-5; D gene uncertain. Deletions cut 7 bases from V and 2 bases from J, with 17 bases between. This CDR3 has 15 residues. In germline, CDR1 is LNHDA, CDR2 SQIVND (reference sequence). The CDR3 is CASTPSLGRQETQYF. CDR3 in DNA: TGTGCCAGTACCCCCTCGTTGGGCAGACAAGAGACCCAGTACTTC.

This clonotype occurred a few times. The chain joins TRBV20-1 to TRBJ1-1, with unresolved D. V was clipped by 2 bases and J by 1 base, with 5 bases between them. The CDR3 consists of 12 residues. Per germline, CDR1 DFQATT and CDR2 SNEGSKA (reference sequence). The CDR3 is CSARRRNTEAFF. The CDR3 DNA reads TGCAGTGCTAGAAGGCGGAACACTGAAGCTTTCTTT.

In this sample, this clonotype turned up a few times. V is TRBV25-1 and J is TRBJ2-6, with D perhaps TRBD1 (5 bases). Germline loops: CDR1 MGHDK, CDR2 SYGVNS. Trimming stripped 6 bases from V and 0 bases from J, with 9 bases between. The CDR3 has 15 amino acids. DNA for the CDR3: TGTGCCAGCAGGGACACAAGCTCTGGGGCCAACGTCCTGACTTTC. This codes for CASRDTSSGANVLTF.

This clonotype was detected many times. The chain links TRBV18 to TRBJ2-1; a weak D match, TRBD1 (5 bases). V was trimmed by 4 bases and J by 2 bases, leaving 21 bases between them. The length of the CDR3 is 18 residues. Germline-derived CDR1 and CDR2 are KGHSH and LQKENI. CDR3 nucleotides: TGTGCCAGCTCACAGGGTCCAGGGTCCCCTGTTGCCTACAATGAGCAGTTCTTC. It yields the protein CASSQGPGSPVAYNEQFF.

This clonotype appeared many times. The CDR3 spells CASSSPGEETQYF. The CDR3 DNA is TGCGCCAGCAGCTCTCCAGGGGAGGAGACCCAGTACTTC. The rearrangement joins TRBV5-1 to TRBJ2-5; TRBD1 might be the D (6 bases). The V end lost 3 bases, the J end lost 5 bases, and 11 bases lay between the germline ends. The CDR3 spans 13 residues. Germline values: CDR1 SGHRS, CDR2 YFSETQ.

This clonotype has more than one count but fewer than ten. V is TRBV6-5 and J is TRBJ2-3; D is tentatively TRBD1 or TRBD2 (5 bases each). The germline V and J ends were trimmed by 4 bases and 3 bases, with 14 bases remaining between them. Per germline, CDR1 MNHEY and CDR2 SVGAGI. The CDR3 length is 15 residues. CDR3 amino acids: CASSSPGAITDTQYF. The CDR3 DNA reads TGTGCCAGCAGTTCGCCCGGGGCGATTACAGATACGCAGTATTTT.

This clonotype was seen a handful of times. The chain has TRBV3-1 and TRBJ1-3; D call uncertain. CDR3 length: 15 amino acids. Germline CDR1 and CDR2: LGHDT and YNNKEL (reference sequence). Between the trimmed V and J ends, which lost 3 bases and 3 bases, there was a span of 12 bases. DNA of the CDR3: TGTGCCAGCAGCCAGTTGGGTTCCGATGGAAACACCATATATTTT. It encodes CASSQLGSDGNTIYF.

The V and J genes are TRBV4-1 and TRBJ1-3; D perhaps matches TRBD1 (5 bases). Between the trimmed V and J ends, which lost 0 bases and 0 bases, there was a span of 12 bases. The CDR3 length is 17 residues. Germline V gene sequence: CDR1 MGHRA, CDR2 YSYEKL. In DNA form, the CDR3 reads TGCGCCAGCAGCCAAGAGGGGACGGGCCGCTCTGGAAACACCATATATTTT. Amino acids: CASSQEGTGRSGNTIYF.

The count of this clonotype is one. The chain has TRBV19 and TRBJ2-1; 8 bases map to TRBD2. V shed 3 bases, J shed 2 bases, and the junction held 9 bases outside the gene matches. This CDR3 is built from 17 residues. Germline assignment: CDR1 LNHDA and CDR2 SQIVND (reference sequence). CDR3 sequence: CASSILAGGGAYNEQFF. In DNA, the CDR3 is TGTGCCAGTAGTATCCTAGCGGGCGGCGGGGCCTACAATGAGCAGTTCTTC.

There are a few counts of this clonotype. This chain connects TRBV13 to TRBJ1-1, with TRBD1 matching over 9 bases. Trimming removed 6 bases from V and 4 bases from J; junction bases left unmatched: 3. The germline V gene has CDR1 PRHDT and CDR2 FYEKMQ (reference sequence). The CDR3 contains 13 residues. CDR3 sequence reads: CASRQGAATEAFF. The CDR3 DNA follows: TGTGCCAGCAGACAGGGGGCTGCCACTGAAGCTTTCTTT.

The table lists this clonotype with many counts. CDR3 loop: CSARVGLPVTDTQYF. The CDR3 DNA reads as TGCAGTGCTAGAGTGGGGCTTCCTGTCACAGATACGCAGTATTTT. The J gene is TRBJ2-3, the V gene TRBV20-1; possible D gene TRBD1, 5 bases. The length of the CDR3 is 15 residues. Deletions cut 1 base from V and 2 bases from J, with 13 bases between. CDR1 is DFQATT and CDR2 is SNEGSKA in the germline V gene (reference sequence).

This clonotype has just a few counts. The rearrangement links TRBV15 to TRBJ2-5; 10 bases are shared with TRBD1. The CDR3 is 17 residues long. CDR1 and CDR2 (germline): LNHNV, YYDKDF (reference sequence). Trimming removed 0 bases from V and 5 bases from J; junction bases left unmatched: 9. CDR3 sequence reads: CATSRDYPGTGDETQYF. The DNA for the CDR3 is TGTGCCACCAGCAGAGATTATCCCGGGACAGGGGATGAGACCCAGTACTTC. The full variable domain, rest sourced from reference TRBV15 and TRBJ2-5, is DAMVIQNPRYQVTQFGKPVTLSCSQTLNHNVMYWYQQKSSQAPKLLFHYYDKDFNNEADTPDNFQSRRPNTSFCFLDIRSPGLGDTAMYLCATSRDYPGTGDETQYFGPGTRLLVL.

This clonotype was recorded at least ten times. This chain links TRBV7-2 with TRBJ2-1, with TRBD2 matching 9 bases. CDR3 length: 14 amino acids. Germline V gene lookup returns CDR1 SGHTA and CDR2 FQGNSA. J was trimmed by 8 bases and V by 2 bases; bases with no gene match: 4. CDR3 coding DNA: TGTGCCAGCAGCTTATTGGGCGGGGGGGATGAGCAGTTCTTC. It is translated as CASSLLGGGDEQFF.

In its sample, this clonotype was seen a few times. The chain uses TRBV6-1 and TRBJ2-2; D not certain. The germline V gene encodes CDR1 MNHNS and CDR2 SASEGT. V was clipped by 7 bases and J by 1 base, with 13 bases between them. The CDR3 covers 15 residues. CDR3 bases: TGTGCCAGCACGGGCGCTCCTTTGAACACCGGGGAGCTGTTTTTT. Protein sequence: CASTGAPLNTGELFF.

In the case of this clonotype: This may come from a read error, since a much larger clone is one base off. The chain uses TRBV10-1 and TRBJ1-2, with D perhaps matching TRBD1 (5 bases). Looked up from germline, CDR1 is WNHNN and CDR2 is SYGVQD (reference sequence). The CDR3 sequence is 13 residues long. This chain's CDR3 is CASSERQNYGFTF. In DNA, the CDR3 is TGCGCCAGCAGTGAGCGACAGAACTATGGCTTCACCTTC.

The rearrangement uses TRBV5-4 and TRBJ1-4; possibly TRBD1 for D (5 bases). CDR1 and CDR2 (germline): SGHNT, YYREEE (reference sequence). The V end was cut by 2 bases, the J end by 8 bases, with 10 bases between. The CDR3 contains 13 residues. The CDR3 DNA is TGTGCCAGCAGCTTTTCAGGGCGGGAAAAACTGTTTTTT. Protein sequence: CASSFSGREKLFF.

The J gene is TRBJ2-1, the V gene TRBV14; D is perhaps TRBD1 (5 bases). Germline lookup yields CDR1 SGHDN and CDR2 FVKESK. The CDR3 length is 13 residues. Trimming stripped 5 bases from V and 4 bases from J, with 9 bases between. The CDR3 sequence is CASSKRQYNEQFF. DNA for the CDR3: TGTGCCAGCAGCAAGAGACAGTACAATGAGCAGTTCTTC.

The V and J genes are TRBV6-2 or TRBV6-3 and TRBJ2-7, with D tentatively TRBD1 or TRBD2 (6 bases each). The germline CDR1 and CDR2 sequences are MNHEY and SVGEGT. This CDR3 region has 14 residues. V was shortened by 10 bases and J by 1 base, with 17 bases between the two germline ends. In DNA, the CDR3 is TGTGCCACCACTCTCCGGGGGCCATCCTACGAGCAGTACGTC. This gives the protein CATTLRGPSYEQYV.

The chain uses TRBV4-3 and TRBJ2-1; D is undetermined. The CDR3 is 12 amino acids. Between the trimmed V and J ends, which lost 0 bases and 8 bases, there was a span of 5 bases. CDR1 and CDR2 from the germline V gene are LGHNA and YSLEER. The CDR3 DNA is TGCGCCAGCAGCCAAGATTGGGATGAGCAGTTCTTC. Amino acids: CASSQDWDEQFF.

At least ten counts were recorded for this clonotype. The CDR3 region is CASSLARRKTQYF. The CDR3 region has the DNA TGTGCCAGCAGCTTAGCAAGGAGGAAGACCCAGTACTTC. The J gene is TRBJ2-5, the V gene TRBV11-2; D is perhaps TRBD2 (5 bases). The CDR3 extends over 13 amino acids. V lost 1 base and J 6 bases, leaving 9 bases between the germline ends. The germline V gene has CDR1 SGHAT and CDR2 FQNNGV.

In its sample, this clonotype was seen a few times. The chain links TRBV12-3 or TRBV12-4 to TRBJ1-3; no clear D. The CDR3 covers 14 residues. The V end was cut by 6 bases, the J end by 0 bases, with 9 bases between. CDR3 loop: CASRSRNSGNTIYF. For the CDR3, the DNA is TGTGCCAGCAGGAGTCGAAACTCTGGAAACACCATATATTTT.

The chain employs TRBV14 and TRBJ2-7; D is uncertain. Between the trimmed V and J ends, which lost 1 base and 6 bases, there was a span of 10 bases. Germline-derived CDR1 and CDR2 are SGHDN and FVKESK. This CDR3 contains 13 residues. The CDR3 loop is CASSQVPAGEQYF. Here the CDR3 DNA reads TGTGCCAGCAGCCAAGTGCCCGCTGGCGAGCAGTACTTC.

This chain uses TRBV13 with TRBJ1-1, with a tentative D call TRBD1 (6 bases). This CDR3 is built from 14 residues. Germline V lookup: CDR1 PRHDT, CDR2 FYEKMQ (reference sequence). Trimming took 6 bases from V and 1 from J, leaving 12 bases between them. The CDR3 loop is CASSSKQGNTEAFF. The DNA of the CDR3 is TGTGCCAGCAGTTCTAAACAGGGGAACACTGAAGCTTTCTTT.

The sample holds a few counts of this clonotype. This chain joins TRBV6-1 and TRBJ1-5; the D is unclear. Germline CDR1 MNHNS, CDR2 SASEGT. The CDR3 totals 14 residues. V dropped 5 bases and J dropped 3 bases, with 11 bases sitting between them. CDR3 DNA: TGTGCCAGCAGTCCCTACAGCGACAATCAGCCCCAGCATTTT. It translates to CASSPYSDNQPQHF.